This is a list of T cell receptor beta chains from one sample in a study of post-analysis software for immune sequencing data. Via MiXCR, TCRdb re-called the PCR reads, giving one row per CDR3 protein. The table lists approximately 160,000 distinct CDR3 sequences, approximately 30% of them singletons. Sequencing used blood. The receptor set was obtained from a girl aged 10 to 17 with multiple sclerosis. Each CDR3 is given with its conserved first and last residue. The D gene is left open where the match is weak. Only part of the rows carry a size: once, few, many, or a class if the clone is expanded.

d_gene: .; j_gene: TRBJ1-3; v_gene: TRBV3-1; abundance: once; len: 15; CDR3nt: TGTGCCAGCAGCCTTGAACCGGGACCGAGGAACACCATATATTTT; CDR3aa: CASSLEPGPRNTIYF
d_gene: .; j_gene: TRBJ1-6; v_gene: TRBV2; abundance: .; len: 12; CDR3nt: TGTGCCAGCAGTGATACTGTTCCACCCCTCCACTTT; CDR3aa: CASSDTVPPLHF
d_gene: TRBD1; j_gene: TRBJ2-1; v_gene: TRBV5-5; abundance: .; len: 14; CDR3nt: TGTGCCAGCAGCACCGAGACAGGGTACAATGAGCAGTTCTTC; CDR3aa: CASSTETGYNEQFF
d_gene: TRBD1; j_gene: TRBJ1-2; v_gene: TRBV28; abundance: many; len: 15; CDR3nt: TGTGCCAGCAGTGCTTTTGACAGGGGTTCGGGTGGCTACACCTTC; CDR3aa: CASSAFDRGSGGYTF
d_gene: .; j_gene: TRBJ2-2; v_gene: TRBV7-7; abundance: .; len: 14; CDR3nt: TGTGCCAGCAGCTTGGCCAGGACCACCGGGGGGCTGTTTTTT; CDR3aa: CASSLARTTGGLFF
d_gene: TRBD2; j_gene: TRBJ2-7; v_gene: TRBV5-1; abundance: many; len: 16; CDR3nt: TGCGCCAGCACCCCGCTAGCGGGAGTACAGCGGGGCGAGCAGTACTTC; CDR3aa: CASTPLAGVQRGEQYF
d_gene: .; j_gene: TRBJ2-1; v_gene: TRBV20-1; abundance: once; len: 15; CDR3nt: TGCAGTGCTAGAGATCATGGGACATGGGACAATGAACAGTTCTTC; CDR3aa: CSARDHGTWDNEQFF
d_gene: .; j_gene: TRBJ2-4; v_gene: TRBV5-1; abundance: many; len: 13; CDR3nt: TGCGCCAGCAGTTTCTCCGGGGGAAACATTCAGTACTTC; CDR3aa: CASSFSGGNIQYF
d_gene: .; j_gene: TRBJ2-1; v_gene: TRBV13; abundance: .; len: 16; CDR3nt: TGTACCAGCAGCCCTTGGCGGCGGATACTCTACAATGAGCAGTTCTTC; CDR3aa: CTSSPWRRILYNEQFF
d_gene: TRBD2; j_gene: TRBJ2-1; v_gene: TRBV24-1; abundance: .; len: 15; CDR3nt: TGTGCCACCAGTGATGGGCTAGCGGGAGGCAATGAGCAGTTCTTC; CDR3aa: CATSDGLAGGNEQFF
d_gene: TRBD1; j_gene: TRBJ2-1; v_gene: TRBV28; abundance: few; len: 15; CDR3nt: TGTGCCAGCAGTTCATACGGGACAGTCCTCAATGAGCAGTTCTTC; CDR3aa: CASSSYGTVLNEQFF
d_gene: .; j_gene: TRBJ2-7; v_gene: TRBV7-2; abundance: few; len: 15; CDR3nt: TGTGCCAGCAGCTTAGACGGGACGGCGTTATACGAGCAGTACTTC; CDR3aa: CASSLDGTALYEQYF
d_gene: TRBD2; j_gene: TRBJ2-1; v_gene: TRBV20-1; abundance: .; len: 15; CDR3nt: TGCAGTGCTAGATTGCAAACTAGCGGGACCAATGAGCAGTTCTTC; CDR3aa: CSARLQTSGTNEQFF
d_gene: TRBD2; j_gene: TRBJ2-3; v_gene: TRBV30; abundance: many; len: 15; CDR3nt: TGTGCCTGGAGTGAGGAAATGGGGACTACGGTATCGCAGTATTTT; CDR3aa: CAWSEEMGTTVSQYF
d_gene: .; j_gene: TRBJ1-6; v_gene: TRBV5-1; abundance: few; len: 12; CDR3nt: TGCGCCAGCAGGGAGGGCAATTCACCCCTCCACTTT; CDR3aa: CASREGNSPLHF
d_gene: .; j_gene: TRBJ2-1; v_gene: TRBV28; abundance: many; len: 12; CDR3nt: TGTGCCAGCAGTTTACCACAGGGTGAGCAGTTCTTC; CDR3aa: CASSLPQGEQFF
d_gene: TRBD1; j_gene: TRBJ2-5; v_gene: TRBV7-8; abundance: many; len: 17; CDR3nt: TGTGCCAGCAGCTCATCCTTCAGGGGGTGGGGCCAAGAGACCCAGTACTTC; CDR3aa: CASSSSFRGWGQETQYF
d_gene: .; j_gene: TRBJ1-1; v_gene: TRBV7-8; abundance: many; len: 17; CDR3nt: TGTGCCAGCAGCGCAGACATGGCAGCCGAAGGGAACACTGAAGCTTTCTTT; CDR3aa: CASSADMAAEGNTEAFF